This TCR beta chain was captured by sequencing in a study of cytomegalovirus exposure and HLA in healthy donors. Study observations and caveats: Across donors, presence/absence analyses took sequencing depth to be roughly uniform. TCR beta V segments were, for the most part, productive about 87% or about 30% of the time in an earlier analysis.

Amplification used 60 Vbeta primers and 13 Jbeta primers. Data came from immunoSEQ multiplex PCR; TCRdb stores just in-frame clones and leaves some out. The profile shows around 35,000 clones, 74% of them singletons. Healthy people donating bone marrow made up the donors. This clone has a single count. What it binds is not known. Germline loops: CDR1 MGHDK, CDR2 SYGVNS. The V and J ends lost 5 bases and 3 bases, in that order; junction bases with no gene match: 5. There are 16 residues in the CDR3. The source is a man aged 30 to 45 in good health and CMV-seronegative. The gene calls are TRBV25-1 and TRBJ2-1; TRBD2 aligns across 12 bases. Sequencing input: PBMCs. The CDR3 loop is CASSILAGGHYNEQFF. Written as DNA, the CDR3 is TGTGCCAGCAGTATACTAGCGGGAGGCCACTACAATGAGCAGTTCTTC.